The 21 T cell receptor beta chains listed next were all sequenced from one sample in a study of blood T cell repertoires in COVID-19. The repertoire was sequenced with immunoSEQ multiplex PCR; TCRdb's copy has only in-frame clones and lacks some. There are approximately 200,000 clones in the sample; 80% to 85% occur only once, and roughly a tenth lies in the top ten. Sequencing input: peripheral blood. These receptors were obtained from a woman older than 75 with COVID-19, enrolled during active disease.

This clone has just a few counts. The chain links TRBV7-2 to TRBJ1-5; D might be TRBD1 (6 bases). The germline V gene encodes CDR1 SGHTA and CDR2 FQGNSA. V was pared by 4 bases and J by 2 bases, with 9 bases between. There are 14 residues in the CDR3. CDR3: CASSWSGGNQPQHF. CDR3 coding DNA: TGTGCCAGCAGCTGGTCAGGGGGCAATCAGCCCCAGCATTTT.

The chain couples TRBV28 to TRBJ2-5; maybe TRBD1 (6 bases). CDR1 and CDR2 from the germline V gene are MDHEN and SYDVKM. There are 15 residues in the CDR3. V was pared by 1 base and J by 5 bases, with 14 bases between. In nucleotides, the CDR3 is TGTGCCAGCAGTTTATTCCGTGGACAGAAGGAGACCCAGTACTTC. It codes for CASSLFRGQKETQYF.

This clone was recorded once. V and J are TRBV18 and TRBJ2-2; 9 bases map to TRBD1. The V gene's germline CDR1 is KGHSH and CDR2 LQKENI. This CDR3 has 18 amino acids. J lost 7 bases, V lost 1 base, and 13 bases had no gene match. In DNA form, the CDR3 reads TGTGCCAGCTCACCACGCAACTCCGGGACAGGGTACAACGGGGAGCTGTTTTTT. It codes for CASSPRNSGTGYNGELFF.

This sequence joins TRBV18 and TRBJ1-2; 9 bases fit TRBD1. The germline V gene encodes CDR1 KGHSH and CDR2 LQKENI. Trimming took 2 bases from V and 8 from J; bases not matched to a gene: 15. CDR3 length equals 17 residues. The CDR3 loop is CASSPMGQGERRGGYTF. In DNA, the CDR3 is TGTGCCAGCTCACCAATGGGACAGGGAGAACGCCGGGGCGGCTACACCTTC.

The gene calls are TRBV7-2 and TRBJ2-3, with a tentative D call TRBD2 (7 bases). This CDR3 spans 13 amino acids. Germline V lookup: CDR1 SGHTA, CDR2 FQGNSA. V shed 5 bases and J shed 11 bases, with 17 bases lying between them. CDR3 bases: TGTGCCAGCAGCCCGGGGGGCCAAATAGGGCAGTATTTT. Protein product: CASSPGGQIGQYF.

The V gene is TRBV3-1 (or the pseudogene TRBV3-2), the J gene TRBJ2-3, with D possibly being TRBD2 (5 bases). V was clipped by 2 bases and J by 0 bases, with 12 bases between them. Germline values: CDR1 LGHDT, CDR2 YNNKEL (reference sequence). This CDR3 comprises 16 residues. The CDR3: CASSQRTPGSTDTQYF. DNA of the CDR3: TGTGCCAGCAGCCAACGGACTCCGGGTAGCACAGATACGCAGTATTTT.

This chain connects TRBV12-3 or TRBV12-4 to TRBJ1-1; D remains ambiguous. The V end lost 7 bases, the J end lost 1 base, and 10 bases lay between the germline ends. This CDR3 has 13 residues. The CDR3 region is CASNLWANTEAFF. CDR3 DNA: TGTGCCAGCAACCTTTGGGCGAACACTGAAGCTTTCTTT.

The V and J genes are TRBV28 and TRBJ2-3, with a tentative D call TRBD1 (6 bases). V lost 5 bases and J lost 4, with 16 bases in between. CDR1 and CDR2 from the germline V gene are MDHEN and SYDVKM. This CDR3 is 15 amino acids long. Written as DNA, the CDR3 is TGTGCCAGCAGTCGGAACATGCCAGGGGCAGATACGCAGTATTTT. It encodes CASSRNMPGADTQYF.

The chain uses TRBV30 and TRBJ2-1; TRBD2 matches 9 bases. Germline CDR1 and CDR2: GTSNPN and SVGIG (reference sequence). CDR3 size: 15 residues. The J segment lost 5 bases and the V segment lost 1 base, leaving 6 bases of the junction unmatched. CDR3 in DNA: TGTGCCTGGAGTGCCGGGACTAGCAGAAACAATGAGCAGTTCTTC. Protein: CAWSAGTSRNNEQFF.

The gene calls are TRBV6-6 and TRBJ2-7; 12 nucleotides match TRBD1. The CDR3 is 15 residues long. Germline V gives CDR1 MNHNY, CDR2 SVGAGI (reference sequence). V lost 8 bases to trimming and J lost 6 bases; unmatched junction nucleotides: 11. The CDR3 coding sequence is TGTGCCAGCCGTCCCTCCGGGACAGGGGGCCTCGAGCAGTACTTC. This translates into CASRPSGTGGLEQYF.

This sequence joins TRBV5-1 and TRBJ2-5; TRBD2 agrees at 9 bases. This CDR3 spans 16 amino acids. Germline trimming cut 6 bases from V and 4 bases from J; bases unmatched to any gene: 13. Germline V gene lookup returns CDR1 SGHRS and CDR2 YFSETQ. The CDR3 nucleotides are TGCGCCAGCAATCCCATTGATGTGCGGGGGGGAGAGACCCAGTACTTC. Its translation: CASNPIDVRGGETQYF.

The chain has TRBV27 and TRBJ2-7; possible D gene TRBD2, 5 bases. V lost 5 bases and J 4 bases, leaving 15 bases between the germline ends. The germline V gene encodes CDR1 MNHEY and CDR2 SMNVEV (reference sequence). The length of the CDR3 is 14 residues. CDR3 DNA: TGTGCCAGCAGTCCCATGGGTCGGGAATACGAGCAGTACGTC. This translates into CASSPMGREYEQYV.

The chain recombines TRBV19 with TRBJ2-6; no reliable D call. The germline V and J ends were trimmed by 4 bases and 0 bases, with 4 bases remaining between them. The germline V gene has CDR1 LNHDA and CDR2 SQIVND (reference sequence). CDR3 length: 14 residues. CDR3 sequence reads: CASSTVSGANVLTF. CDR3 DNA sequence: TGTGCCAGTAGTACCGTCTCTGGGGCCAACGTCCTGACTTTC.

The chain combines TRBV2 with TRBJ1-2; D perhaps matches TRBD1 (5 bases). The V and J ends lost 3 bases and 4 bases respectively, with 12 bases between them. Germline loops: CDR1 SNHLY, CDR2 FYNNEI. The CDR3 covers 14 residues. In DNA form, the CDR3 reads TGTGCCAGCAGTGATAGGCAGGGAATCTATGGCTACACCTTC. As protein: CASSDRQGIYGYTF.

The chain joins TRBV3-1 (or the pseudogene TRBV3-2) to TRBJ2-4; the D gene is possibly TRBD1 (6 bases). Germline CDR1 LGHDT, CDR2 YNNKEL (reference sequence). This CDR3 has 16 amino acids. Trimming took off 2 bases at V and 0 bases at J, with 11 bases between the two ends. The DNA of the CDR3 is TGTGCCAGCAGCCAATCCGGGACACTAGCCAAAAACATTCAGTACTTC. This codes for CASSQSGTLAKNIQYF.

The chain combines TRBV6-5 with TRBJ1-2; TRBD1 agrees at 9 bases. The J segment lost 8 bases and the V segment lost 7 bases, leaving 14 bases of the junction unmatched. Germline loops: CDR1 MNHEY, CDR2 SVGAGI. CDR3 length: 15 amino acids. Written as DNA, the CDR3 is TGTGCCAGCACTAGTTCCCGGACAGGGGAGATCGGCTACACCTTC. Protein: CASTSSRTGEIGYTF.

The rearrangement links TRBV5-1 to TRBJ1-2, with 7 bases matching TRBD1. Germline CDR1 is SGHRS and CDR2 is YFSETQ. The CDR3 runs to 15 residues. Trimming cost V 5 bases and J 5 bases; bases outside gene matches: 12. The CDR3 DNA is TGCGCCAGCAGACCGTCAGGGACAGCAGGTTATGGCTACACCTTC. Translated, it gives CASRPSGTAGYGYTF.

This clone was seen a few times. CDR3 loop: CASSLDGQPYEQYV. The CDR3 DNA reads as TGCGCCAGCAGCTTGGACGGACAGCCCTACGAGCAGTACGTC. The chain links TRBV5-1 to TRBJ2-7; perhaps TRBD1 as D (6 bases). This CDR3 has 14 residues. V gave up 0 bases and J gave up 2 bases, with 9 bases separating them. Germline assignment: CDR1 SGHRS and CDR2 YFSETQ.

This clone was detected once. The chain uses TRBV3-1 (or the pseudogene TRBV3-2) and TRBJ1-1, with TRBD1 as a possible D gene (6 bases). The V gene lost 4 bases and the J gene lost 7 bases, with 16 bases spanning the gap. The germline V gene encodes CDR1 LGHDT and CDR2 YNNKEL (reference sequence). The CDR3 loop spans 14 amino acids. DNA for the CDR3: TGTGCCAGCAGCCCGATACAGGGTCTAGGTGAAGCTTTCTTT. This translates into CASSPIQGLGEAFF.

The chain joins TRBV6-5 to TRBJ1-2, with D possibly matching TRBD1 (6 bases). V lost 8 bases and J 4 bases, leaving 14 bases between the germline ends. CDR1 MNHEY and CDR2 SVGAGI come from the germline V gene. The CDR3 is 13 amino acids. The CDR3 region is CASLGGGGYGYTF. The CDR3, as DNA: TGTGCCAGCCTAGGGGGAGGGGGCTATGGCTACACCTTC.

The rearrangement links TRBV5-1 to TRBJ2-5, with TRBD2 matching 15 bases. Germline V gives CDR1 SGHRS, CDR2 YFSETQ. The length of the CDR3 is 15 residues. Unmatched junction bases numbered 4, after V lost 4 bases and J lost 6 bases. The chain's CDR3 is CASSDGLAGGKTQYF. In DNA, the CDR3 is TGCGCCAGCAGCGACGGACTAGCGGGGGGGAAGACCCAGTACTTC.